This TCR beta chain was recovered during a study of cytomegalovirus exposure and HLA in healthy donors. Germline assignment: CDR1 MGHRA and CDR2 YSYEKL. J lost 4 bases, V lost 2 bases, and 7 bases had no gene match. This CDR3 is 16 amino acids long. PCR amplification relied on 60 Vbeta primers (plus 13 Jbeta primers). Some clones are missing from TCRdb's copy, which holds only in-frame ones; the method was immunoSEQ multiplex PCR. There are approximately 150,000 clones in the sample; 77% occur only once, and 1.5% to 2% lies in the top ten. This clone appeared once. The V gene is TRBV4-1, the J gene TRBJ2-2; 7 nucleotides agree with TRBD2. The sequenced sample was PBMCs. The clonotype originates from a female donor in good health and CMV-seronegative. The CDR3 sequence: CASSQISGMGTGELFF. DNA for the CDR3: TGCGCCAGCAGCCAAATCAGCGGGATGGGCACCGGGGAGCTGTTTTTT.